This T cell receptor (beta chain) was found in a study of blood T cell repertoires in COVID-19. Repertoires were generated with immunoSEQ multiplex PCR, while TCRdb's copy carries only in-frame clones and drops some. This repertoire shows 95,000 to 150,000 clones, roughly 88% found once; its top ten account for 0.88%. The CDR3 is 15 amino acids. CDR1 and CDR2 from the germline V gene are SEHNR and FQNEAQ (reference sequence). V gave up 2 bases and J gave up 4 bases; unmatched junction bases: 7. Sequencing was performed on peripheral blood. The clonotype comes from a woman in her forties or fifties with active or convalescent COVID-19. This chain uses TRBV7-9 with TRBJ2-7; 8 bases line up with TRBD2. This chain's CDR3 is CASSLYVSGKYEQYF. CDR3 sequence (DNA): TGTGCCAGCAGCTTATACGTTAGCGGGAAATACGAGCAGTACTTC.